This paragraph covers one T cell receptor beta chain sequence. This clonotype was seen repeatedly, ten times or more. Its antigen specificity is not known. No per-base quality is available; no much larger clone lies one base away. The data were produced on an Illumina HiSeq 2500. Quantitative 5'-RACE with molecular barcodes was the method used to prepare the TCR beta libraries. In the original analysis: A new computational method based on a probabilistic model of VDJ rearrangement was used to identify disease-linked TCR variants. TCRdb reprocessed the public reads (quality trimming at Q25 with fastp, clone calling with MiXCR) and kept in-frame beta chains. Merged by CDR3 protein, the rows form single entries marked with the most common genes and DNA. These V and J calls are TCRdb output, not the study's own analysis. The sample table contains about 800,000 distinct CDR3 sequences; only one count was recorded for 10% to 15% of them. The ten biggest clones cover roughly 0.51% of the sample.

This entry is derived from a study of CD8 T cells in ankylosing spondylitis (dated by TCRdb to about 2017). Background for the entire study: The study set out to find disease-linked TCR variants by profiling T cell receptor beta repertoires in ankylosing spondylitis patients and healthy donors. Samples of peripheral blood were taken, and for ankylosing spondylitis patients, synovial fluid was collected as well. The full study cohort was made up of 25 ankylosing spondylitis patients and 108 healthy donors.

Here is what the overall study found, with its caveats: Significant enrichment of the disease-linked clones was reported in matched synovial fluid samples from ankylosing spondylitis patients. In peripheral blood, the disease-linked clones were found at relatively low frequencies and had a CD8+ phenotype. Blood from ankylosing spondylitis patients appeared to be characterized by a TCR beta motif composed of several highly homologous amino acid variants. Some TCR beta motif variants had previously been reported in synovial fluid and blood of reactive arthritis patients, which suggested common disease-initiation mechanisms.

CDR1 and CDR2, per the germline V gene (reference sequence), are DFQATT and SNEGSKA. The CDR3, from cysteine to phenylalanine, totals 12 residues. Kept here is only the CDR3 DNA, which spans 36 bases and is read in frame from base 1. The V and J ends are trimmed by 6 bases and 2 bases, leaving 10 bases between them. Recombination joined TRBV20-1 with TRBJ1-2; no D gene call is confident. The sample comprised blood, either unsorted or a sorted T cell fraction (not recorded which). The sequence derives from a male donor with ankylosing spondylitis. The DNA sequence reads TGCAGTGCCCATACACAAAACTATGGCTACACCTTC. Its protein reads: CSAHTQNYGYTF.